The text below deals with one TCR beta chain. Its antigen is undetermined. The PCR ran on 60 Vbeta and 13 Jbeta primers. Measured with immunoSEQ multiplex PCR; TCRdb has only the in-frame clones, and not every one. The table includes about 160,000 clones, roughly 80% detected once. This sample was taken from a study of cytomegalovirus exposure and HLA in healthy donors. Findings of the study overall: In vitro, a few CMV-associated chains proved specific for CMV antigens. Productive status was seen about 87% or about 30% of the time for most TCR beta V segments in an earlier analysis.

Germline assignment: CDR1 MNHEY and CDR2 SMNVEV (reference sequence). V dropped 5 bases and J dropped 2; count of bases not matched to a gene: 9. CDR3 length: 18 amino acids. Nominally healthy donors were sampled, though unrecorded immune exposures were likely. Sequencing was performed on PBMCs. This chain connects TRBV27 to TRBJ2-3; TRBD2 aligns across 14 bases. This clonotype was sampled from a middle-aged woman in good health and CMV-seronegative. The chain's CDR3 is CASSRPGLAGESTDTQYF. The CDR3 DNA follows: TGTGCCAGCAGTAGACCGGGACTAGCGGGGGAGTCCACAGATACGCAGTATTTT.